The T cell receptor beta chain described here comes from a study of T cell responses to AZD1222 COVID-19 vaccine. Overall study results and limits: Repertoire collection took place solely once the T cell response had peaked.

V was cut by 4 bases and J by 1 base, with 13 bases left in between. Germline lookup yields CDR1 SEHNR and CDR2 FQNEAQ (reference sequence). This CDR3 spans 15 amino acids. The data were produced by immunoSEQ multiplex PCR, yet TCRdb's version contains in-frame clones alone and is incomplete. The sample lists about 140,000 clones, 91% seen once, with 7.5% to 8% in the top ten. Concerning this clone itself: Its antigen is currently unknown.

The sample here was peripheral blood, taken 28 days after the second dose of the MenACWY control vaccine. The sequence derives from an adult who received the MenACWY meningococcal vaccine as a control. The chain employs TRBV7-9 and TRBJ1-1; a weak D match, TRBD1 (5 bases). The CDR3, as DNA: TGTGCCAGCAGCTCACAGGTGGTGGCGAACACTGAAGCTTTCTTT. The encoded protein is CASSSQVVANTEAFF.